Listed below are T cell receptor beta chains from one sample, sequenced in a study of control samples from healthy donors and cancer patients. Produced via immunoSEQ multiplex PCR; TCRdb's table is partial and in-frame only. The table records about 160,000 clones, roughly 95% of them present only once. The sequenced sample was blood. The receptors were gathered from a woman younger than 45 in good health. CDR3s include the opening cysteine and the closing phenylalanine or tryptophan. D genes are given only for firm matches. Some rows mark clone size as missing; the rest say once, few, many or name a class of expanded clone.

abundance,j_gene,len,v_gene,d_gene,CDR3nt,CDR3aa
-,TRBJ2-6,13,TRBV27,-,TGTGCCAGCAGTCCCTCTGGGGCCAACGTCCTGACTTTC,CASSPSGANVLTF
-,TRBJ1-2,14,TRBV2,TRBD1,TGTGCCAGCCAGGAGCTCGGGACAGGGCCCGGCTACACCTTC,CASQELGTGPGYTF
once,TRBJ1-2,10,TRBV28,-,TGTGCCAGCAGTTTTTATGGCTACACCTTC,CASSFYGYTF
-,TRBJ1-5,14,TRBV28,-,TGTGCCAGCAGTTTCCTCAGGAGCAATCAGCCCCAGCATTTT,CASSFLRSNQPQHF
-,TRBJ2-1,14,TRBV12-5,-,TGTGCTAGTGGCATTCGGGGATTGAGCAATGAGCAGTTCTTC,CASGIRGLSNEQFF
-,TRBJ1-6,14,TRBV30,-,TGTGCCTGGAGTCCGGGGAGGGGGGATTCACCCCTCCACTTT,CAWSPGRGDSPLHF
-,TRBJ1-1,13,TRBV24-1,-,TGTGCCACCAGTCAACAAGGGGGAGCTGAAGCTTTCTTT,CATSQQGGAEAFF
-,TRBJ1-1,13,TRBV19,-,TGTGCCAGTAGTTTTTTCGAGGGCGGTGAAGCTTTCTTT,CASSFFEGGEAFF
-,TRBJ2-2,14,TRBV10-1,TRBD1,TGCGCCAGCAGTTACAGGGGGAAGGACGGGGAGCTGTTTTTT,CASSYRGKDGELFF
-,TRBJ1-1,12,TRBV2,-,TGTGCCAGCAGTGAAGAAGCGGCGGGAGCTTTCTTT,CASSEEAAGAFF
-,TRBJ1-6,15,TRBV7-8,-,TGTGCCAGCAGTCCCCCGCCAGGTCGGAATTCACCCCTCCACTTT,CASSPPPGRNSPLHF
once,TRBJ1-2,13,TRBV2,-,TGTGCCAGCAGTGAAAGTCGATTCTCTGGCTACACCTTC,CASSESRFSGYTF
-,TRBJ1-1,13,TRBV6-6,-,TGTGCCAGCAAGAGGGGCCCGAACACTGAAGCTTTCTTT,CASKRGPNTEAFF
-,TRBJ1-3,16,TRBV18,-,TGTGCCAGCTCACGGGTAGGCCTGGACTCTGGAAACACCATATATTTT,CASSRVGLDSGNTIYF
-,TRBJ2-2,16,TRBV10-3,-,TGTGCCATCTCTTTGGGGCTATCCGAGAACACCGGGGAGCTGTTTTTT,CAISLGLSENTGELFF
once,TRBJ1-4,13,TRBV28,TRBD1,TGTGCCAGCACCGGGACAGGGGGCGGAAAACTGTTTTTT,CASTGTGGGKLFF
-,TRBJ1-5,14,TRBV28,-,TGTGCCAGCAGTTTGGCGCTCGGACACTCAGCCCAGCATTTT,CASSLALGHSAQHF
-,TRBJ1-6,17,TRBV7-8,TRBD1,TGTGCCAGCAGCAAGGACAGGGGGTGGGCTTATAATTCACCCCTCCACTTT,CASSKDRGWAYNSPLHF
-,TRBJ2-5,13,TRBV12-3/TRBV12-4,-,TGTGCCAGCAGTTTATTGTACCAAGAGACCCAGTACTTC,CASSLLYQETQYF
-,TRBJ1-6,13,TRBV6-5,-,TGTGCCAGCAGTTACTCGACAAATTCACCCCTCCACTTT,CASSYSTNSPLHF
once,TRBJ2-5,12,TRBV5-1,-,TGCGCCAGCAGCTCCGGTCGGGAGACCCAGTACTTC,CASSSGRETQYF
-,TRBJ1-1,14,TRBV19,-,TGTGCCAGTAGTCCATCGTCGATGAACACTGAAGCTTTCTTT,CASSPSSMNTEAFF
-,TRBJ2-7,14,TRBV5-1,-,TGCGCCAGCAGCTTGGACGCAGCGGCCTACGAGCAGTACTTC,CASSLDAAAYEQYF
-,TRBJ2-1,15,TRBV6-5,TRBD2,TGTGCCAGCAGTTACGCGGGAGGAAAGGGCAATGAGCAGTTCTTC,CASSYAGGKGNEQFF
-,TRBJ2-7,14,TRBV19,-,TGTGCCAGTAGTATAGGACAGTTACCTAACGAGCAGTACTTC,CASSIGQLPNEQYF
few,TRBJ2-1,14,TRBV6-4,-,TGTGCCAGCAGTCAAGACCCAGCCGGTAATGAGCAGTTCTTC,CASSQDPAGNEQFF
-,TRBJ2-3,13,TRBV6-4,-,TGTGCCAGCAGTGAGGGTTACACAGATACGCAGTATTTT,CASSEGYTDTQYF
once,TRBJ2-1,12,TRBV30,-,TGTGCCTGGAGCGGTCAGCAAAATGAGCAGTTCTTC,CAWSGQQNEQFF
-,TRBJ1-5,16,TRBV19,TRBD1,TGTGCCAGTAGTATGGATCCGGGACAGTTTAATCAGCCCCAGCATTTT,CASSMDPGQFNQPQHF
-,TRBJ1-3,14,TRBV2,TRBD1,TGTGCCAGCAGTGTAGGGGGACAGGGCCAAACCATATATTTT,CASSVGGQGQTIYF
-,TRBJ1-5,15,TRBV27,-,TGTGCCAGCAGTTTATCGGCGGGGTCTAGTCAGCCCCAGCATTTT,CASSLSAGSSQPQHF